Each of the 25 T cell receptor beta chains below was sequenced from the same sample in a study of T cells in Graves' hyperthyroidism and ophthalmopathy. Template material for amplifying TCR beta CDR3 regions consisted of RNA transcripts. Using the HTBI primer set, a first-round RT-PCR was run on the TCR CDR3. One entry per CDR3 protein results from TCRdb running MiXCR on the multiplex PCR reads. The table lists about half a million distinct CDR3 sequences, around a quarter of them singletons. Sequenced: blood. Receptors were obtained from a woman aged 25 to 39 with Graves' ophthalmopathy.

This clonotype was picked up many times. The genes are TRBV20-1 and TRBJ1-5; the D gene is possibly TRBD1 (5 bases). V dropped 2 bases and J dropped 5 bases, with 7 bases sitting between them. Germline V gene sequence: CDR1 DFQATT, CDR2 SNEGSKA (reference sequence). The CDR3 extends over 12 amino acids. The CDR3 DNA reads TGCAGTGCTAGACTAGGGGATCAGCCCCAGCATTTT. Its protein is CSARLGDQPQHF.

This clonotype was observed a few times. A much larger clonotype is one base distant, so this may be a read error. This CDR3 is missing its conserved last phenylalanine or tryptophan, likely due to a read error. This chain uses TRBV12-3 or TRBV12-4 with TRBJ2-2; the D gene is possibly TRBD2 (6 bases). The length of the CDR3 is 14 residues. The germline V and J ends were trimmed by 3 bases and 5 bases, with 10 bases remaining between them. The CDR3 reads CASSFSGRTGELFL. In nucleotides, the CDR3 is TGTGCCAGCAGTTTCTCAGGGAGGACCGGGGAGCTGTTTTTG.

The chain links TRBV12-3 or TRBV12-4 to TRBJ2-5; possibly TRBD2 for D (7 bases). V was pared by 4 bases and J by 5 bases, with 17 bases between. The CDR3 is 15 amino acids. CDR3 coding DNA: TGTGCCAGCAGTTCGATCGGGGGGCGCAGGGAGACCCAGTACTTC. Translating gives CASSSIGGRRETQYF.

This clonotype was recorded at least ten times. The rearrangement joins TRBV13 to TRBJ2-2, with TRBD1 identical over 9 bases. Per the germline V gene, CDR1 is PRHDT and CDR2 is FYEKMQ (reference sequence). The V gene end was trimmed by 3 bases and the J gene end by 9 bases; junction bases not matched to a gene: 8. The CDR3 runs to 15 residues. The CDR3 DNA reads TGTGCCAGCAGCTTCCGACAGGGGGAGGACCGGGAGCTGTTTTTT. Translating gives CASSFRQGEDRELFF.

The chain joins TRBV20-1 to TRBJ2-7; 7 bases are shared with TRBD1. V shed 5 bases, J shed 6 bases, and the junction held 4 bases outside the gene matches. There are 11 residues in the CDR3. Germline V gives CDR1 DFQATT, CDR2 SNEGSKA (reference sequence). The CDR3 spells CSASRQGEQYF. The DNA of the CDR3 is TGCAGTGCTTCACGACAGGGCGAGCAGTACTTC.

The rearrangement links TRBV29-1 to TRBJ1-2; TRBD1 aligns across 9 bases. The germline gives CDR1 SQVTM, CDR2 ANQGSEA. The CDR3 covers 14 residues. J was trimmed by 5 bases and V by 4 bases; bases with no gene match: 8. CDR3: CSVVGGGTGYGYTF. CDR3 DNA: TGCAGCGTTGTCGGGGGAGGGACAGGGTATGGCTACACCTTC.

CDR3 sequence (DNA): TGCGCCAGCAGCCAAGATCGGAGGGGATCTAACACTGAAGCTTTCTTT. This sequence encodes CASSQDRRGSNTEAFF. The chain has TRBV4-1 and TRBJ1-1; D might be TRBD1 (5 bases). The CDR3 is made up of 16 amino acids. The V gene's germline CDR1 is MGHRA and CDR2 YSYEKL. V shed 0 bases and J shed 2 bases, with 13 bases lying between them.

The CDR3 spells CASSLVPGRVGGYTF. Written as DNA, the CDR3 is TGTGCCAGCAGCTTAGTTCCAGGGCGTGTAGGTGGCTACACCTTC. This chain joins TRBV11-2 and TRBJ1-2, with a tentative D call TRBD1 (5 bases). Germline-derived CDR1 and CDR2 are SGHAT and FQNNGV. This CDR3 has 15 amino acids. Trimming took 1 base from V and 7 from J, leaving 16 bases between them.

The table lists this clonotype with a few counts. This chain joins TRBV6-1 and TRBJ1-2; D is perhaps TRBD1 (6 bases). CDR1 is MNHNS and CDR2 is SASEGT in the germline V gene. Trimming stripped 0 bases from V and 0 bases from J, with 11 bases between. The CDR3 extends over 16 amino acids. Here the CDR3 reads CASSEAHGQTNYGYTF. CDR3 DNA sequence: TGTGCCAGCAGTGAAGCTCACGGACAGACTAACTATGGCTACACCTTC.

The rearrangement links TRBV9 to TRBJ1-1; TRBD1 might be the D (5 bases). This CDR3 has 15 amino acids. Trimming took 0 bases from V and 4 from J, leaving 13 bases between them. Looked up from germline, CDR1 is SGDLS and CDR2 is YYNGEE. CDR3 sequence: CASSVEGRAGTEAFF. For the CDR3, the DNA is TGTGCCAGCAGCGTAGAAGGCAGGGCCGGCACTGAAGCTTTCTTT.

The table lists this clonotype with many counts. The chain couples TRBV20-1 to TRBJ1-3, with D possibly TRBD1 on 6 matching bases. The CDR3 length is 15 residues. CDR1 is DFQATT, CDR2 SNEGSKA, per germline (reference sequence). V lost 6 bases to trimming and J lost 2 bases, with 17 bases between them. CDR3 in amino acids: CSAPPAGATGNTIYF. The DNA for the CDR3 is TGCAGTGCGCCCCCCGCAGGGGCGACTGGAAACACCATATATTTT.

This sequence joins TRBV20-1 and TRBJ1-1; D may be TRBD1 (5 bases). The V end lost 1 base, the J end lost 6 bases, and 15 bases lay between the germline ends. The CDR3 is 14 amino acids. The germline V gene encodes CDR1 DFQATT and CDR2 SNEGSKA (reference sequence). The CDR3 sequence: CSARGGGRLAEAFF. Written as DNA, the CDR3 is TGCAGTGCTAGAGGGGGGGGGAGATTGGCTGAAGCTTTCTTT.

V and J are TRBV12-5 and TRBJ2-5; D ambiguous. CDR3 length: 17 amino acids. Trimming shortened V by 6 bases and J by 1 base, and 21 bases separated the two germline ends. The V gene's germline CDR1 is LGHNT and CDR2 FRNRAP. CDR3 in amino acids: CASGSTSPQTRQETQYF. For the CDR3, the DNA is TGTGCTAGTGGCTCCACCTCTCCTCAGACTCGCCAAGAGACCCAGTACTTC.

The V call is TRBV27, the J call TRBJ1-2, with D maybe TRBD1 (6 bases). The CDR3 loop spans 16 amino acids. Germline CDR1 MNHEY, CDR2 SMNVEV (reference sequence). V was clipped by 4 bases and J by 6 bases, with 21 bases between them. CDR3 loop: CASSSINRAYVDGYTF. The CDR3 DNA reads as TGTGCCAGCAGTTCGATCAACAGGGCGTACGTCGATGGCTACACCTTC.

This clonotype was counted ten times or more. The J gene is TRBJ2-1, the V gene TRBV7-3; 12 positions agree with TRBD1. This CDR3 has 18 amino acids. After removal of 5 bases from V and 0 bases from J, the junction contained 8 bases not matched to a gene. From germline, CDR1 is SGHTA and CDR2 FQGTGA. CDR3 sequence: CASSDGTGGLSSYNEQFF. CDR3 sequence (DNA): TGTGCCAGCAGCGACGGGACAGGGGGCCTAAGCTCCTACAATGAGCAGTTCTTC.

Many counts were recorded for this clonotype. This clone may be a read error of a much larger clone one base away. The chain has TRBV2 and TRBJ2-5; D is ambiguous. This CDR3 has 10 amino acids. V gave up 7 bases and J gave up 5 bases, with 5 bases separating them. Germline V lookup: CDR1 SNHLY, CDR2 FYNNEI. In DNA, the CDR3 is TGTGCCAGCACTTTGGAGACCCAGTACTTC. This gives the protein CASTLETQYF.

This clonotype appeared a few times. The chain joins TRBV11-1 to TRBJ2-2; 9 bases line up with TRBD1. The V and J ends lost 4 bases and 4 bases, in that order; junction bases with no gene match: 7. CDR1 is SGHAT and CDR2 is FQDESV in the germline V gene (reference sequence). This CDR3 has 16 residues. Here the CDR3 DNA reads TGTGCCAGCAGCTCTACGGACAGGGGAGGCACCGGGGAGCTGTTTTTT. This encodes CASSSTDRGGTGELFF.

The chain has TRBV2 and TRBJ2-5, with 9 nucleotides matching TRBD1. Germline CDR1 is SNHLY and CDR2 is FYNNEI. The V and J ends lost 6 bases and 3 bases, in that order; junction bases with no gene match: 8. The CDR3 extends over 15 amino acids. The CDR3 sequence is CASSPTRTGEETQYF. In nucleotides, the CDR3 is TGTGCCAGCAGCCCCACCCGGACAGGGGAAGAGACCCAGTACTTC.

This clonotype came up a few times. The V gene is TRBV28, the J gene TRBJ1-1; unclear D gene. Germline V gene data show CDR1 as MDHEN and CDR2 as SYDVKM. CDR3 size: 12 residues. The V and J ends lost 7 bases and 7 bases respectively, with 13 bases between them. The CDR3 nucleotides read TGTGCCAGCATCCGGAGGTCTGATGAAGCTTTCTTT. This codes for CASIRRSDEAFF.

The sample holds many counts of this clonotype. The J gene is TRBJ2-7, the V gene TRBV6-5, with 12 bases that match TRBD2. The germline V gene encodes CDR1 MNHEY and CDR2 SVGAGI. The CDR3 runs to 16 residues. Trimming cost V 5 bases and J 3 bases; bases outside gene matches: 8. The CDR3 nucleotides are TGTGCCAGCAGTAACCGACTAGCGGGGGCTTTCTACGAGCAGTACTTC. It is translated as CASSNRLAGAFYEQYF.

The chain couples TRBV20-1 to TRBJ1-2; TRBD1 aligns across 10 bases. Trimming removed 7 bases from V and 6 bases from J; junction bases left unmatched: 2. The CDR3 has 11 residues. CDR1 DFQATT and CDR2 SNEGSKA come from the germline V gene (reference sequence). CDR3 nucleotide sequence: TGCAGTGGGGACAGGGGAGATGGCTACACCTTC. Translated: CSGDRGDGYTF.

This clonotype was seen repeatedly, ten times or more. V gene TRBV19 combines with J gene TRBJ1-5; the D is unclear. Trimming removed 3 bases at V and 3 bases at J, with 9 bases between. The CDR3 extends over 14 amino acids. Per the germline V gene, CDR1 is LNHDA and CDR2 is SQIVND (reference sequence). CDR3: CASSIWQPNQPQHF. The CDR3, as DNA: TGTGCCAGTAGTATTTGGCAGCCCAATCAGCCCCAGCATTTT.

This clonotype was found many times. V and J are TRBV5-1 and TRBJ2-2; TRBD1 matches at 9 bases. The J segment lost 2 bases and the V segment lost 2 bases, leaving 7 bases of the junction unmatched. This CDR3 is 17 amino acids long. The germline V gene has CDR1 SGHRS and CDR2 YFSETQ. CDR3 amino acids: CASSFTGTGLNTGELFF. As DNA, the CDR3 is TGCGCCAGCAGCTTCACCGGGACAGGGCTAAACACCGGGGAGCTGTTTTTT.

This clonotype has a count of ten or more. This chain links TRBV6-5 with TRBJ2-5; D not resolved. From germline, CDR1 is MNHEY and CDR2 SVGAGI. This CDR3 contains 14 residues. Trimming stripped 1 base from V and 3 bases from J, with 9 bases between. This CDR3 reads CASSYWAEKETQYF. The DNA for the CDR3 is TGTGCCAGCAGTTACTGGGCAGAGAAAGAGACCCAGTACTTC.

This clonotype was observed many times. J is TRBJ2-5 and V is TRBV2; the match to TRBD1 covers 8 bases. CDR1 is SNHLY, CDR2 FYNNEI, per germline. CDR3 length: 15 residues. The ends lost 1 base at V and 3 bases at J; junction bases unmatched: 4. Here the CDR3 reads CASSEGTGLEETQYF. CDR3 nucleotide sequence: TGTGCCAGCAGTGAAGGGACAGGGCTGGAAGAGACCCAGTACTTC.